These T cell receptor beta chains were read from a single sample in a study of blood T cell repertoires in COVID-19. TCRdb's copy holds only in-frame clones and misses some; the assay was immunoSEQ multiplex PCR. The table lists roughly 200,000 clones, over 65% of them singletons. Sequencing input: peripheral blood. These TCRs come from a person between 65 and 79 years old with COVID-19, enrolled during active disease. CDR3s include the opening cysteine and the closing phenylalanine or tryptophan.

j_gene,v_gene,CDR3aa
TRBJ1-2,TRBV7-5,CARSPWTYYGYTF
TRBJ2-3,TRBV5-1,CASSFGVLAGGADTQYF
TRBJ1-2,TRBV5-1,CASSLTGTVYGYTF
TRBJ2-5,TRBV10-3,CAATQGAQETQYF
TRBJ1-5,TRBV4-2,CASSLTGSYSNQPQHF
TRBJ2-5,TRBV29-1,CSVVPGTGSGETQYF
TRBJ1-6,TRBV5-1,CASSLEGGFLSPLHF
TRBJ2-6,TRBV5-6,CASSLPGTGANVLTF
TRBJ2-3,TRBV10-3,CAIRPVAATDTQYF
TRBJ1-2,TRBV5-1,CASSRQDYGYTF
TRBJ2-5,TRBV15,CATKTGTSREETQYF
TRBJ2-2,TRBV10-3,CAISDLTGEYAGELFF
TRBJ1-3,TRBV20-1,CSASFQGSGNTIYF
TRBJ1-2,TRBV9,CASSVGGSRGYTF
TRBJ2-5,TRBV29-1,CSVAGTRRETQYF
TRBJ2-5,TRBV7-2,CASSFGNRQETQYF
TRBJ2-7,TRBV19,CASKSRAGPTYEQYF
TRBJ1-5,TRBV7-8,CASSPTGSANQPQHF
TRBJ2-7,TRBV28,CASRSTGVYEQYF
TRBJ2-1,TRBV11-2,CASSLGRSGNEQFF
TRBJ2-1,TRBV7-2,CASSSEGQSGNEQFF
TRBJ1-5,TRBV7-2,CASSLVHGRGRGQPQHF
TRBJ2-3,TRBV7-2,CASSLDGGSTDTQYF
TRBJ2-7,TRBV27,CASSVPGGKQYF
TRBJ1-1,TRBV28,CASRLLLFSSEAFF
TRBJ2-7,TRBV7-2,CASSFGEGKQYF
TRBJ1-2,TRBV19,CASRNSGHTNYTF
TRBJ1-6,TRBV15,CATSRKRAGHNSPLHF
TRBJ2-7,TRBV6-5,CASSYSWSSYEQYF
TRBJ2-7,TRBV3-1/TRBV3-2,CASSQEGSSGIYEQYF
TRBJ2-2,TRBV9,CASGIAGVGTGELFF
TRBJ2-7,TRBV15,CATSRARTYEQYF
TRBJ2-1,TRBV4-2,CASSQERGRTAGYHEQFF
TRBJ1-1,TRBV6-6,CASSKGVDREAFF
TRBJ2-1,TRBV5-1,CASSWAGTSGYNEQFF
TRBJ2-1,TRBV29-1,CSVEFTQGNEQFF
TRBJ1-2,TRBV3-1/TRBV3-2,CASSQDQGARGYTF
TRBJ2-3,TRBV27,CASSLYPLAGVTDTQYF
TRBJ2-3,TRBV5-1,CASSPSISGFTDTQYF
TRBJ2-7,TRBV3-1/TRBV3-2,CASSQTTGGYEQYF
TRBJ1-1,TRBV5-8,CASSLEAGGGTEAFF
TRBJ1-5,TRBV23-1,CASSQSGKVEVGNQPQHF
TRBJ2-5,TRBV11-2,CASSDTWGGRGQETQYF
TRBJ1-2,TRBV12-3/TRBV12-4,CASTLWADYGYTF
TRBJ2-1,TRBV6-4,CASREGLAGDNEQFF
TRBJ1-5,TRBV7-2,CASSLGGQNNQPQHF
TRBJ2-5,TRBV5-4,CASHRSGLEREETQYF
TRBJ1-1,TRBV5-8,CASSLAGGETEAFF
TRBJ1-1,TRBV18,CASSLEFGGNTEAFF
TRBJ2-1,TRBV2,CASSTRQGARLYEQFF
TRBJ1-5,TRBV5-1,CASSLEGAHNQPQHF
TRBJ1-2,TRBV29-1,CSVKTGGNYGYTF
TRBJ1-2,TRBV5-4,CASSSNRDRAFGYTF
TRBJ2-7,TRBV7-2,CASSLGRDYEQYF
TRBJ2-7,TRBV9,CASSFSGTPAYEQYF